These T cell receptor beta chains were read from a single sample in a study of cytomegalovirus exposure and HLA in healthy donors. Measured with immunoSEQ multiplex PCR; TCRdb has only the in-frame clones, and not every one. In the table there are more than 95,000 clones, 65% to 90% of which are singletons. Input material: PBMCs. These receptors came from a woman aged 25-40 years in good health and CMV-seronegative. The CDR3 runs from the conserved cysteine through the conserved F or W. The order of the fields is J gene, V gene, CDR3 protein.

TRBJ1-6 TRBV5-1 CASKRDSSYNSPLHF
TRBJ2-5 TRBV27 CASSLWAGQGVETQYF
TRBJ2-7 TRBV18 CASSPTREKRNEQYF
TRBJ2-3 TRBV6-5 CASSRLAGVGDTQYF
TRBJ2-3 TRBV28 CASGGGDTQYF
TRBJ2-2 TRBV9 CASSVVVGELFF
TRBJ1-3 TRBV5-1 CASSPQGGSGNTIYF
TRBJ2-7 TRBV15 CATSRVPAGETEQYF
TRBJ2-5 TRBV5-1 CASSLGDRGVWKTQYF
TRBJ1-6 TRBV28 CASRDTGGSHSPLHF
TRBJ2-7 TRBV6-1 CASSEARGYDRQYF
TRBJ2-7 TRBV7-2 CASSHSSYEQYF
TRBJ2-1 TRBV5-4 CASSYFGAVYNEQFF
TRBJ2-7 TRBV5-4 CASSFPSGRAYEQYF
TRBJ2-1 TRBV7-9 CASSHHDRIGEQFF
TRBJ2-3 TRBV5-4 CASSRGGGRASTDTQYF
TRBJ2-3 TRBV30 CAGSGISLAQYF
TRBJ1-2 TRBV6-1 CASSLTGVGGYTF
TRBJ1-2 TRBV7-8 CASSLGSMGQGISNYGYTF
TRBJ2-4 TRBV28 CASSLKGSGRARRNIQYF
TRBJ2-3 TRBV5-1 CASSLGATDTQYF
TRBJ2-1 TRBV5-1 CASSLLADGYNEQFF
TRBJ2-1 TRBV5-1 CASSLWPVGLAGINEQFF
. TRBV7-6 CASSLVPTSGTYEQYF
TRBJ2-7 TRBV9 CASSVDQGRSYEQYF
TRBJ1-2 TRBV7-2 CASSLRHLGYTF
TRBJ2-4 TRBV5-4 CASSLEQGQNIQYF
TRBJ2-7 TRBV10-1 CASSEEGGESSYEQYF
TRBJ2-7 TRBV6-5 CASSYGGLAAYEQYF
TRBJ2-1 TRBV5-5 CASSLFGTEDEQFF
TRBJ2-7 TRBV6-5 CASKTGSSYEQYF
TRBJ2-5 TRBV5-6 CASRQTGGQETQYF
TRBJ2-5 TRBV2 CASSEGQGAREQYF
TRBJ1-2 TRBV5-4 CASSKDRGDGYTF
TRBJ2-7 TRBV4-1 CASSHGLLRVGYEQYF
TRBJ1-4 TRBV19 CASTPNSNEKLFF
TRBJ2-1 TRBV18 CASSGQGAGNEQFF
TRBJ2-4 TRBV5-6 CASSFLDHIQYF
TRBJ1-5 TRBV6-5 CASSYSPSNQPQHF
TRBJ1-1 TRBV5-8 CASVEGGADTEAFF
TRBJ1-2 TRBV5-4 CASSRDPGSYGYTF
TRBJ2-1 TRBV27 CASSLEGLASYNEQFF
TRBJ2-5 TRBV11-2 CASSLDEGLAGRETQYF
TRBJ2-3 TRBV5-6 CASSLKVTVTDTQYF
TRBJ2-1 TRBV7-2 CASSLSSGDYNEQFF
. TRBV5-1 CASSLGLAGTYEQYF
TRBJ1-3 TRBV28 CASAKPTGTSGNTIYF
TRBJ1-2 TRBV6-5 CASSTATANYGYTF
TRBJ2-5 TRBV6-4 CASSVTRQETQYF
TRBJ2-3 TRBV27 CASSPRPTETDTQYF
TRBJ1-1 TRBV19 CASTRGVDTEAFF
TRBJ1-1 TRBV19 CASSIGDRGRTEAFF
TRBJ2-1 TRBV28 CASSLYQGQVYNEQFF
TRBJ2-5 TRBV29-1 CSVDLGGPWGETQYF
TRBJ2-1 TRBV9 CASSGSGTGIVNEQFF